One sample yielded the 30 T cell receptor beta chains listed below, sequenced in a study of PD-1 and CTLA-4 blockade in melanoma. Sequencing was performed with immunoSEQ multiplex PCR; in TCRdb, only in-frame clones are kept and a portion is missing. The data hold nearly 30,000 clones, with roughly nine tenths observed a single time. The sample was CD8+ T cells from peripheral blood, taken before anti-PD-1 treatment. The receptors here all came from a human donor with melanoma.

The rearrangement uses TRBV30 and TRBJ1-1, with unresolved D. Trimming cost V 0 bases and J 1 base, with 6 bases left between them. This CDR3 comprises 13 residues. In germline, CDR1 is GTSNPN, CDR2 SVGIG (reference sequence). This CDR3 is CAWSVSRNTEAFF. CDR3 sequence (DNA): TGTGCCTGGAGTGTGAGCAGGAACACTGAAGCTTTCTTT.

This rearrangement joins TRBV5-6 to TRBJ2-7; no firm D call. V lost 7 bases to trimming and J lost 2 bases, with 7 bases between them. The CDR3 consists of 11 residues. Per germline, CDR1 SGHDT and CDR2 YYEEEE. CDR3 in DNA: TGTGCCAGCCACGATGCCTACGAGCAGTACTTC. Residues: CASHDAYEQYF.

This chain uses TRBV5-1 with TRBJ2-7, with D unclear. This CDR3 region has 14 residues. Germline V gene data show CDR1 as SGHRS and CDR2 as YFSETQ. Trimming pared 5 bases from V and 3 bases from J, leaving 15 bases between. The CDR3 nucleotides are TGCGCCAGCAGAGTTTCGCTCGACAACTACGAGCAGTACTTC. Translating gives CASRVSLDNYEQYF.

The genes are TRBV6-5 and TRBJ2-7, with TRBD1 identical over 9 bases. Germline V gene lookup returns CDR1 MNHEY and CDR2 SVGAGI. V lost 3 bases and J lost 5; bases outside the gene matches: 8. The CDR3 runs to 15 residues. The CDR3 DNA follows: TGTGCCAGCAGTTATATGGGACAGGGTAGCCACGAGCAGTACTTC. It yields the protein CASSYMGQGSHEQYF.

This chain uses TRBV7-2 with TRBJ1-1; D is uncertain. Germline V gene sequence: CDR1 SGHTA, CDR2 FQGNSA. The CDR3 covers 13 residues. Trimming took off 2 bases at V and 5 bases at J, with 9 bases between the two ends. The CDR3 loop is CASSLWVGTEAFF. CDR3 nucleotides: TGTGCCAGCAGCTTATGGGTGGGGACTGAAGCTTTCTTT.

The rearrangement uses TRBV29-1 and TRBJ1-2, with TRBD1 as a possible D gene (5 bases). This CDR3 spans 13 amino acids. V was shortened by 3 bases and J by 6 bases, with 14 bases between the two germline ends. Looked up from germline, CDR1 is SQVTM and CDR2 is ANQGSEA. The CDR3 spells CSVEGGRTDGYTF. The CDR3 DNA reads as TGCAGCGTTGAGGGGGGACGGACGGATGGCTACACCTTC.

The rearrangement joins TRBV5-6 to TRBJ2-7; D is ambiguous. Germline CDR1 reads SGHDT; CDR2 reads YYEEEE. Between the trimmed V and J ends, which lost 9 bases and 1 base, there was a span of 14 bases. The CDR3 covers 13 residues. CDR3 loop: CATSAWGSYEQYF. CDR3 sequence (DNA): TGTGCCACAAGCGCCTGGGGATCCTACGAGCAGTACTTC.

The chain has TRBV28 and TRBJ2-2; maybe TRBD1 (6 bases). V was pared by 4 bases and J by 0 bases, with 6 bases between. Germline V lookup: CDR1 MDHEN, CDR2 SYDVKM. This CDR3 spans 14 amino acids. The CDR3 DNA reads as TGTGCCAGCAGTTGGGACACGAACACCGGGGAGCTGTTTTTT. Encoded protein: CASSWDTNTGELFF.

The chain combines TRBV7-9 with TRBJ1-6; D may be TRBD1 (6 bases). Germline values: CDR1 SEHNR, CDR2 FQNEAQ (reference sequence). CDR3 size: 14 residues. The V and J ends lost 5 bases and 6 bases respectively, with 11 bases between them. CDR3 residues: CASSPDSINSPLHF. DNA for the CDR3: TGTGCCAGCAGCCCGGACAGTATTAATTCACCCCTCCACTTT.

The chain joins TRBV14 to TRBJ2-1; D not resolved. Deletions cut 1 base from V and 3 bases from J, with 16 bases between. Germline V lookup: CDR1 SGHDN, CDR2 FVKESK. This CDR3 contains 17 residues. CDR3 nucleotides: TGTGCCAGCAGCCAAGGTCGCCTAGATAAAGTCTACAATGAGCAGTTCTTC. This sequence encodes CASSQGRLDKVYNEQFF.

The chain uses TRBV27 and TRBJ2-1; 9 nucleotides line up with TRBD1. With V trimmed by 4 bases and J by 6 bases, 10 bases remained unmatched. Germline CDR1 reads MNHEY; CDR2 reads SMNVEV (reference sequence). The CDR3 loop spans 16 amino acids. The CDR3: CASSSPGTGRGNEQFF. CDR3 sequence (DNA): TGTGCCAGCAGTTCCCCTGGGACAGGGAGAGGCAATGAGCAGTTCTTC.

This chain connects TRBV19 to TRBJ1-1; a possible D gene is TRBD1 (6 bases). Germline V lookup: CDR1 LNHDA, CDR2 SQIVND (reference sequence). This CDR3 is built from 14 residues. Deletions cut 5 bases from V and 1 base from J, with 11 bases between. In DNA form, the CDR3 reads TGTGCCAGTAGTCCCGGGGGCGGGAACACTGAAGCTTTCTTT. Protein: CASSPGGGNTEAFF.

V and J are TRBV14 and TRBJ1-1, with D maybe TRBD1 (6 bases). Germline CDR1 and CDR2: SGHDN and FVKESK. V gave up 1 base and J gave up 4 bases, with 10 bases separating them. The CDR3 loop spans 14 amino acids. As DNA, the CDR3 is TGTGCCAGCAGCCAAGGAGGGGGGGGCACTGAAGCTTTCTTT. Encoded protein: CASSQGGGGTEAFF.

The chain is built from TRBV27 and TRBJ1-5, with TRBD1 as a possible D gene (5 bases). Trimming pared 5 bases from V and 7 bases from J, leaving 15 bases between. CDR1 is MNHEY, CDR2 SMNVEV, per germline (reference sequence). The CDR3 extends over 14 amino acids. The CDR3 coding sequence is TGTGCCAGCAGTCTTCAGGGCGTGGGGCAGCCCCAGCATTTT. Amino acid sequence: CASSLQGVGQPQHF.

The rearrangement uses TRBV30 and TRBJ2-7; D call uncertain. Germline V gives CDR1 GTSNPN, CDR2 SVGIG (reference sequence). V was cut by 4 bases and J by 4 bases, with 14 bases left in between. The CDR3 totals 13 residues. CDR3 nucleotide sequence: TGTGCCTGGATAGGTCAGTCCGGTTACGAGCAGTACTTC. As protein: CAWIGQSGYEQYF.

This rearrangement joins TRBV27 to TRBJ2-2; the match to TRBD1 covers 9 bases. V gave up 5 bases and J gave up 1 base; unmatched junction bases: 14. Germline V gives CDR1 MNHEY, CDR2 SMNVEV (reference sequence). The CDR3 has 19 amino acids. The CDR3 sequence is CASSTDRGTFQQNTGELFF. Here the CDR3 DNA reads TGTGCCAGCAGTACCGACAGGGGGACCTTTCAGCAGAACACCGGGGAGCTGTTTTTT.

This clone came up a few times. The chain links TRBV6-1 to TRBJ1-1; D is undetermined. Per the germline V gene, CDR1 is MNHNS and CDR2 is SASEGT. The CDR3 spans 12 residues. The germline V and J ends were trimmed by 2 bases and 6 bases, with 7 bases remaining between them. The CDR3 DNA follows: TGTGCCAGCAGTGAAATGGCCCCTGAAGCTTTCTTT. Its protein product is CASSEMAPEAFF.

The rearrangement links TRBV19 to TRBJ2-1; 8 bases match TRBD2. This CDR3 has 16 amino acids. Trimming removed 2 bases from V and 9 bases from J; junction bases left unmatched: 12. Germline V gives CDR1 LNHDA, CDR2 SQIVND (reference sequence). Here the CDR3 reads CASSIPGARGGLEQFF. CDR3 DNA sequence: TGTGCCAGTAGTATACCGGGGGCGCGCGGGGGGCTTGAGCAGTTCTTC.

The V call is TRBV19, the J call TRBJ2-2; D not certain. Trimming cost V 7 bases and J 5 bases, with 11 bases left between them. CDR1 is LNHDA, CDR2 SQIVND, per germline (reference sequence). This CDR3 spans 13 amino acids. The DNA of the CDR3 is TGTGCCAGTATAGATCTCGAGACCGGGGAGCTGTTTTTT. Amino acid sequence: CASIDLETGELFF.

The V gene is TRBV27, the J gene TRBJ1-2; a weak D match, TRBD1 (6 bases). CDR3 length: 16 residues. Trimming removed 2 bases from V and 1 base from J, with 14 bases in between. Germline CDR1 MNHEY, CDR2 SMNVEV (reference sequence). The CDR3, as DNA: TGTGCCAGCAGTTTACAGGGGACCACCGTTAACTATGGCTACACCTTC. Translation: CASSLQGTTVNYGYTF.

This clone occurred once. The CDR3 nucleotides read TGTGCCAGCAGCGCACGTGGGATTGAAGAAAAACTGTTTTTT. This sequence encodes CASSARGIEEKLFF. The chain couples TRBV7-9 to TRBJ1-4; D unresolved. Germline V gene data show CDR1 as SEHNR and CDR2 as FQNEAQ (reference sequence). With 5 bases removed from V and 8 bases from J, the gap between germline ends came to 15 bases. The CDR3 runs 14 residues.

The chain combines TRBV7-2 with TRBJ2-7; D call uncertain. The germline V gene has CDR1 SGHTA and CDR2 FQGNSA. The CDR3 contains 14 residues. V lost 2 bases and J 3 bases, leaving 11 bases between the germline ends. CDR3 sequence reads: CASSLSPGNYEQYF. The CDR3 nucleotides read TGTGCCAGCAGCTTAAGCCCAGGTAACTACGAGCAGTACTTC.

CDR3: CASSIEQGATGELFF. Here the CDR3 DNA reads TGTGCCAGTAGTATTGAGCAGGGGGCAACCGGGGAGCTGTTTTTT. This chain uses TRBV19 with TRBJ2-2; 8 bases map to TRBD1. The germline gives CDR1 LNHDA, CDR2 SQIVND (reference sequence). The CDR3 extends over 15 amino acids. J lost 5 bases, V lost 3 bases, and 5 bases had no gene match.

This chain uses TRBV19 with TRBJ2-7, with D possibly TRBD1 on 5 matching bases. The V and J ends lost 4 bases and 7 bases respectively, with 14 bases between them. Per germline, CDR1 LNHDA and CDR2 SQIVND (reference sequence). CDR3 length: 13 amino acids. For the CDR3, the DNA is TGTGCCAGTAGTAGGGGCCAAACTACGGAGCAGTACTTC. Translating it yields CASSRGQTTEQYF.

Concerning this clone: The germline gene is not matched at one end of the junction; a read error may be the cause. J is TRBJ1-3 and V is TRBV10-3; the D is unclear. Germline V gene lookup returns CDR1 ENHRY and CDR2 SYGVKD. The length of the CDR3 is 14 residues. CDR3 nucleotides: TGTGCCATCGGTGAGGGCGGCTCTGGAAACACCATATATTTT. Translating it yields CAIGEGGSGNTIYF.

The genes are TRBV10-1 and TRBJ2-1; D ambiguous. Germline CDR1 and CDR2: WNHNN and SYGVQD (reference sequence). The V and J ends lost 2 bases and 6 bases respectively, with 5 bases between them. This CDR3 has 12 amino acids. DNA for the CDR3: TGCGCCAGCAGTGAGAACTTCAATGAGCAGTTCTTC. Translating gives CASSENFNEQFF.

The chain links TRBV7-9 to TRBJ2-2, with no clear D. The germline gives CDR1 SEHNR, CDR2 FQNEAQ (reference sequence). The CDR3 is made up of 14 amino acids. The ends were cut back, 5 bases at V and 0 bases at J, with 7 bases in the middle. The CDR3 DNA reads TGTGCCAGCAGCGGCTCACCGAACACCGGGGAGCTGTTTTTT. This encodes CASSGSPNTGELFF.

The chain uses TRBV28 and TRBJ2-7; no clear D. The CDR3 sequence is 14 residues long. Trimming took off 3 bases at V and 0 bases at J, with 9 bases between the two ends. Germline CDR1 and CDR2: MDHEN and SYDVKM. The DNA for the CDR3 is TGTGCCAGCAGTTTCGACGGTAGCTCCTACGAGCAGTACTTC. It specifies CASSFDGSSYEQYF.

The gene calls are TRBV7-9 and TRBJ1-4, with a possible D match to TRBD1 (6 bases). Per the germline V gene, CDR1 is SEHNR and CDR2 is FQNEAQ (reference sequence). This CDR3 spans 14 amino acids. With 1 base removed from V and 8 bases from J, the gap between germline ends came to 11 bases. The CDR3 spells CASSLETGREKLFF. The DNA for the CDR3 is TGTGCCAGCAGCTTAGAGACAGGTCGAGAAAAACTGTTTTTT.

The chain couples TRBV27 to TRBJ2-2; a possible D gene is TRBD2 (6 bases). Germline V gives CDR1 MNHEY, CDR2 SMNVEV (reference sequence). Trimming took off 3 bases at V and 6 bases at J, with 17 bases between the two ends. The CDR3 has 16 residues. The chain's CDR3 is CASSFIRSREAGELFF. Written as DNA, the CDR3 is TGTGCCAGCAGTTTTATACGGTCCAGGGAGGCCGGGGAGCTGTTTTTT.